This entry is about one TCR beta chain. The antigen is undetermined. TCRdb's copy holds only in-frame clones and misses some; the assay was immunoSEQ multiplex PCR. The sample yields about 180,000 clones, 90% to 95% seen once. The sample comes from a study of T cell responses to AZD1222 COVID-19 vaccine. The study's findings and limits: Reportedly, nearly half the spike-specific TCRs target unmutated variant regions. Vaccination with two AZD1222 doses was followed by a rise in Spike-specific TCR breadth and depth.

Material: peripheral blood, obtained 28 days after the second dose of the MenACWY control vaccine. This clonotype was sampled from an adult who received the MenACWY meningococcal vaccine as a control.

The CDR3 is CASSQAPTAANYGYTF. The CDR3 DNA reads TGCGCCAGCAGCCAGGCCCCGACAGCAGCTAACTATGGCTACACCTTC. J is TRBJ1-2 and V is TRBV4-1; D perhaps matches TRBD1 (5 bases). Trimming left V 3 bases short and J 0 bases short, with 14 bases between. CDR3 length equals 16 residues. Germline CDR1 is MGHRA and CDR2 is YSYEKL.